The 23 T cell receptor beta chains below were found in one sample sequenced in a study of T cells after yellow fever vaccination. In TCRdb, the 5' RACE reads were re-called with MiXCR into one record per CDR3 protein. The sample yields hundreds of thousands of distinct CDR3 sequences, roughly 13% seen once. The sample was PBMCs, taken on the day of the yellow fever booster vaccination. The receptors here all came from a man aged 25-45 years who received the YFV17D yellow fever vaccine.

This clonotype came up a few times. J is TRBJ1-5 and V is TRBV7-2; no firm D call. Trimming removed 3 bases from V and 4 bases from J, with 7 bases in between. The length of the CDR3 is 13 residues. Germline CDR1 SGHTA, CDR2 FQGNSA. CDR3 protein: CASSLDPNQPQHF. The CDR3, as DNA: TGTGCCAGCAGCTTGGACCCGAATCAGCCCCAGCATTTT.

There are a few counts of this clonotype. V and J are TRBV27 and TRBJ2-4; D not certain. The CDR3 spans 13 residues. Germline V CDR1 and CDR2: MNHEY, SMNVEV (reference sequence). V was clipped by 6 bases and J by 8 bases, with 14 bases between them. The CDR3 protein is CASRRDSNHIQYF. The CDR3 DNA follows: TGTGCCAGCAGGCGAGACTCGAATCACATTCAGTACTTC.

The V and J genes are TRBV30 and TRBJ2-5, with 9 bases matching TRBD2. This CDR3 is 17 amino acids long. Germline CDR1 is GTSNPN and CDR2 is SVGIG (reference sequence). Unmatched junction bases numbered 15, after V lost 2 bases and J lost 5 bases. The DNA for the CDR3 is TGTGCCTGGAGTTTAGGAGTGGATAGCGGGAGTTTGGAGACCCAGTACTTC. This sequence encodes CAWSLGVDSGSLETQYF. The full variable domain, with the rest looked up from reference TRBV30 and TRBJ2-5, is SQTIHQWPATLVQPVGSPLSLECTVEGTSNPNLYWYRQAAGRGLQLLFYSVGIGQISSEVPQNLSASRPQDRQFILSSKKLLLSDSGFYLCAWSLGVDSGSLETQYFGPGTRLLVL.

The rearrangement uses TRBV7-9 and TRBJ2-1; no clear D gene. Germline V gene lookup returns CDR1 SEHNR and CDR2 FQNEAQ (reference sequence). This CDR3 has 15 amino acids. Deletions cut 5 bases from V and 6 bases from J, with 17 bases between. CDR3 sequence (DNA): TGTGCCAGCAGCCCCGACGGGTCATTTGGCAATGAGCAGTTCTTC. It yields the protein CASSPDGSFGNEQFF.

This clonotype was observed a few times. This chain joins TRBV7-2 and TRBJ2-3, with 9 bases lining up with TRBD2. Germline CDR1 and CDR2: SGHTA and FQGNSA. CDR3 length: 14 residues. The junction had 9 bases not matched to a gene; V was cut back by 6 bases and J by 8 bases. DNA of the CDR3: TGTGCCAGCAGTTCTAGCGGGATTGGTGGTACGCAGTATTTT. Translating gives CASSSSGIGGTQYF.

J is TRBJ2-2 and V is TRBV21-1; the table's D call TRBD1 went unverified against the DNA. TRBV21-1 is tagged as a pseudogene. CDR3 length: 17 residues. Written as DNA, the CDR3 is TGTGCCAGCAGCAAGACAGTTGTGAGCCTGGACACCGGGGAGCTGTTTTTT. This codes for CASSKTVVSLDTGELFF.

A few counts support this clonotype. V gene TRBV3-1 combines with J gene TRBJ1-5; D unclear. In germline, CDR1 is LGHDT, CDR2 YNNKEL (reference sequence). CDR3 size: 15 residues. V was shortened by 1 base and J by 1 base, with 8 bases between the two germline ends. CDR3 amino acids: CASSQALGSNQPQHF. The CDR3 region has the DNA TGTGCCAGCAGCCAAGCATTAGGGAGCAATCAGCCCCAGCATTTT.

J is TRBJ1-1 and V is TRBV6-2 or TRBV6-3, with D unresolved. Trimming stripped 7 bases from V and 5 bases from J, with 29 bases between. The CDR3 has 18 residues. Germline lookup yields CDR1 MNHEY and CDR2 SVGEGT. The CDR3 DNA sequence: TGTGCCAGCAAGGCAGTTCTACACCAAGTTCGTTACACTACTGAAGCTTTCTTT. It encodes CASKAVLHQVRYTTEAFF.

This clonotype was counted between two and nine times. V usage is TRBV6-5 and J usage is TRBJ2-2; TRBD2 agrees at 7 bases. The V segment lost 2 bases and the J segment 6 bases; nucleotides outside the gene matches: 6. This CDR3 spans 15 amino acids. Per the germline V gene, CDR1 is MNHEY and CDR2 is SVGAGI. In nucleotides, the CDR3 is TGTGCCAGCAGTTACGCGGGAGAGGGCGCCGGGGAGCTGTTTTTT. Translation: CASSYAGEGAGELFF.

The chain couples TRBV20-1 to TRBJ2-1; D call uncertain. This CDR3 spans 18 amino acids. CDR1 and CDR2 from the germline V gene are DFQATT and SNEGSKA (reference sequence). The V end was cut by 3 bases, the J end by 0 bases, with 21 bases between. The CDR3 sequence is CSASGQRRPFSSYNEQFF. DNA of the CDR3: TGCAGTGCTAGTGGGCAGCGTCGGCCATTCAGCTCCTACAATGAGCAGTTCTTC.

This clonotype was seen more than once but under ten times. Here the CDR3 reads CASSLQGRGVGTQYF. The DNA for the CDR3 is TGTGCCAGCAGTCTGCAGGGGCGCGGGGTGGGTACGCAGTATTTT. The rearrangement uses TRBV12-3 or TRBV12-4 and TRBJ2-3; possibly TRBD1 or TRBD2 for D (6 bases each). With 5 bases removed from V and 8 bases from J, the gap between germline ends came to 20 bases. The CDR3 extends over 15 amino acids.

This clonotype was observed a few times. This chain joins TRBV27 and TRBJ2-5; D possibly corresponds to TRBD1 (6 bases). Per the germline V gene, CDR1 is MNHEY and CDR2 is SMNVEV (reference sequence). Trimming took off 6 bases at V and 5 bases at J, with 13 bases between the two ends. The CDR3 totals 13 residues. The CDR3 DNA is TGTGCCAGCAGGCCCCGGACAGTGGAGACCCAGTACTTC. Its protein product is CASRPRTVETQYF.

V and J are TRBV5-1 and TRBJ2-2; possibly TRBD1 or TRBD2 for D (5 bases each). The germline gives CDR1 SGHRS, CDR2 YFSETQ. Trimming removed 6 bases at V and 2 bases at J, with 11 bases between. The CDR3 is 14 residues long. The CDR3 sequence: CASTGGSNTGELFF. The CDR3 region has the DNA TGCGCCAGCACTGGGGGTAGTAACACCGGGGAGCTGTTTTTT.

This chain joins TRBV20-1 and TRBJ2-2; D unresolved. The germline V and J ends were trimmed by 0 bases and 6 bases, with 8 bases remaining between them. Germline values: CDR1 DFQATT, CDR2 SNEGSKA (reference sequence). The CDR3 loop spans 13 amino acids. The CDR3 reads CSARDHLAGELFF. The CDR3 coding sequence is TGCAGTGCTAGAGATCATCTAGCCGGGGAGCTGTTTTTT.

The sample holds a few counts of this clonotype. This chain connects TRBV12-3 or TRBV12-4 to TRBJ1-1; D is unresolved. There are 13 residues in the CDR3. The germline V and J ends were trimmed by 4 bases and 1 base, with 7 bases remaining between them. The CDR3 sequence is CASSYGTNTEAFF. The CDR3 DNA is TGTGCCAGCAGTTACGGAACGAACACTGAAGCTTTCTTT.

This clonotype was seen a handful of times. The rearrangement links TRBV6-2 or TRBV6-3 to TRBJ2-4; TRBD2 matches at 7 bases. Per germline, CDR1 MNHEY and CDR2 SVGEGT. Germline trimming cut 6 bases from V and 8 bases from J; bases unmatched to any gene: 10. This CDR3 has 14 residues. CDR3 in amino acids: CASRSWRSGDIQYF. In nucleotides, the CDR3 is TGTGCCAGCAGGTCCTGGCGGAGCGGGGACATTCAGTACTTC.

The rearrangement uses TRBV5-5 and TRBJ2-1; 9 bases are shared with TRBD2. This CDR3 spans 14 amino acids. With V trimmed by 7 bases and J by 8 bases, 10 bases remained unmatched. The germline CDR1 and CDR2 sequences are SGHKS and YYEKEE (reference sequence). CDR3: CASLGVAGVDEQFF. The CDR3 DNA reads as TGTGCCAGCCTCGGGGTAGCGGGAGTAGATGAGCAGTTCTTC.

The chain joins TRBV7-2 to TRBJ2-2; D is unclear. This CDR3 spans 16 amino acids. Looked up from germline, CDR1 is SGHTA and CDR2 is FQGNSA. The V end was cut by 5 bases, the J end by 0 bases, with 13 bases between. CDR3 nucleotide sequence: TGTGCCAGCAGCCCTAACTCAAGGGCGAACACCGGGGAGCTGTTTTTT. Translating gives CASSPNSRANTGELFF.

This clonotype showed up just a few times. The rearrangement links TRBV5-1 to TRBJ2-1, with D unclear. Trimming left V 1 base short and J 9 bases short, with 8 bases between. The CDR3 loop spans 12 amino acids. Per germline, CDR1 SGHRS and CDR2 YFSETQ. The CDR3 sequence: CASSLSAVEQFF. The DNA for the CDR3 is TGCGCCAGCAGCTTGTCTGCAGTTGAGCAGTTCTTC.

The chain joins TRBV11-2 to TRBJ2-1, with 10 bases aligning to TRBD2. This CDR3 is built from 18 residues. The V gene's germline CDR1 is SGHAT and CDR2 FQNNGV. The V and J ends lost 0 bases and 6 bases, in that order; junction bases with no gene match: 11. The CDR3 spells CASSLELVAGGRGNEQFF. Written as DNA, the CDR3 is TGTGCCAGCAGCTTAGAGTTAGTAGCGGGAGGCAGGGGCAATGAGCAGTTCTTC.

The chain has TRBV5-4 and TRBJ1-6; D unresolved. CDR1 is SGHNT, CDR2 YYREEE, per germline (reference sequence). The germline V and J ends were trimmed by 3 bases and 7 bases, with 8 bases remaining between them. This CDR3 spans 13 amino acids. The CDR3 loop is CASSSWVNSPLHF. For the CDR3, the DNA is TGTGCCAGCAGCTCCTGGGTAAATTCACCCCTCCACTTT.

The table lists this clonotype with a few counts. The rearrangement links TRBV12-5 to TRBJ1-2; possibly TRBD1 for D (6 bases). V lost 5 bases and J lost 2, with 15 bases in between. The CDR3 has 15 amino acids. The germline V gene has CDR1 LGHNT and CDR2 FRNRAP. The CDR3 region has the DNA TGTGCTAGTGGTACCCAACAGGGAAACAACTATGGCTACACCTTC. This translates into CASGTQQGNNYGYTF.

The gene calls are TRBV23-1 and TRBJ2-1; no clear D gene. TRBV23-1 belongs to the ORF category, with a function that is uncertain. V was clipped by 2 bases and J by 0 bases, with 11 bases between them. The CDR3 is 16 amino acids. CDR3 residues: CASSQRLSVSYNEQFF. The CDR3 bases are TGCGCCAGCAGTCAAAGGTTGTCAGTCTCCTACAATGAGCAGTTCTTC.